This TCR beta chain was identified during a study of T-cell memory formation after mild COVID-19 (dated by TCRdb to 2020 to 2022). In the study overall: Most TCR sequence clusters were specific to one of the two donors. The cohort was made up of two young adult volunteers, one female and one male, who were previously healthy. T-cell clones expanding and contracting after mild COVID-19 in a couple of donors were tracked by longitudinal TCRalpha and TCRbeta repertoire sequencing. The full study reports these points: The study included only a couple of mild cases, and larger cohorts that include severe cases with pre-infection samples were judged to be necessary. Balanced CD4/CD8 phenotypes were observed for clones contracting from day 15 to 85, whereas a bias towards CD4+ was observed for a second wave of clones expanding from day 15 to 37. Contracting CD4+ clones were found mainly in CM and EM memory subsets, while CD8+ clones were enriched in EMRA. The second-wave clones that peaked on day 37 were not confirmed to be SARS-CoV-2 specific. Some responding clones were detected in pre-infection memory, suggesting pre-existing cross-reactive memory T cells joined the SARS-CoV-2 response.

Note on this clonotype: The antigen it recognizes is unknown. No quality values exist for individual bases; no much larger clone is one base distant.

Ficoll-Paque density gradient centrifugation was the method used to isolate PBMCs. Trimming at the junction amounts to 6 bases on V and 2 bases on J, and the germline ends lie 10 bases apart. CDR3 length: 13 amino acids, cysteine to phenylalanine. This entry keeps only the CDR3 DNA: 39 bases, framed from base 1. The germline V gene gives CDR1 as MNHEY and CDR2 as SVGAGI. The sequencer listed for this sample is Illumina NovaSeq 6000. TCRalpha and TCRbeta cDNA libraries were built by 5'RACE with constant-segment primers, adding sample barcodes and unique molecular identifiers. RNA was extracted from every sample with Trizol reagent. Amplification of the libraries took two PCR steps, and the second step added a second sample barcode plus Illumina TruSeq adapters. Sequencing of libraries was performed on an Illumina NovaSeq with 2 x 150 bp paired-end reads. In the authors' own workflow: Demultiplexing of reads and collapsing into UMI-guided consensus sequences were performed with migec v1.2.7. With mixcr v2.1.11, UMI consensuses were aligned to TRA and TRB V and J templates and assembled into clonotypes. A clonotype was counted as expanded or contracted only if both edgeR and NoisET called the change significant, with noise models trained on biological replicates. edgeR calls used a false discovery rate-adjusted p below 0.01 and a log2 fold-change threshold of 1. As an exploratory analysis of dynamics, max-normalized trajectories of the 1000 most abundant clonotypes were examined by PCA with hierarchical clustering. Each responding clone was given a CD4 or CD8 phenotype based on the CD4+ and CD8+ repertoires, which had been sequenced separately. The raw public reads went through TCRdb reprocessing: fastp at Q25, MiXCR clone calling, in-frame beta chains kept. Rows are unified per CDR3 protein, each entry keeping the most common DNA and genes. For this entry, the V and J calls and clone size follow TCRdb and not the study's own pipeline. The table for this sample lists 95,000 to 120,000 distinct CDR3 sequences; roughly a sixth of them were counted only once. Of the sample, around 5.1% is held by the ten largest clones.

Material for sequencing was PBMCs or a T cell subset sorted from them (not recorded which). Here the chain combines TRBV6-5 and TRBJ2-5; TRBD2 is a weak D gene call, 6 bases matching. The sequence was obtained from a man between 18 and 35 years old who had mild COVID-19 (a few samples of this study predate the infection). The sample titles of this study are shuffled in the database, so cell type and time point are left out; the donor was told from shared clones. The CDR3 region reads CASRGSGQETQYF. In nucleotide form, the sequence is TGTGCCAGCAGGGGAAGCGGGCAAGAGACCCAGTACTTC.